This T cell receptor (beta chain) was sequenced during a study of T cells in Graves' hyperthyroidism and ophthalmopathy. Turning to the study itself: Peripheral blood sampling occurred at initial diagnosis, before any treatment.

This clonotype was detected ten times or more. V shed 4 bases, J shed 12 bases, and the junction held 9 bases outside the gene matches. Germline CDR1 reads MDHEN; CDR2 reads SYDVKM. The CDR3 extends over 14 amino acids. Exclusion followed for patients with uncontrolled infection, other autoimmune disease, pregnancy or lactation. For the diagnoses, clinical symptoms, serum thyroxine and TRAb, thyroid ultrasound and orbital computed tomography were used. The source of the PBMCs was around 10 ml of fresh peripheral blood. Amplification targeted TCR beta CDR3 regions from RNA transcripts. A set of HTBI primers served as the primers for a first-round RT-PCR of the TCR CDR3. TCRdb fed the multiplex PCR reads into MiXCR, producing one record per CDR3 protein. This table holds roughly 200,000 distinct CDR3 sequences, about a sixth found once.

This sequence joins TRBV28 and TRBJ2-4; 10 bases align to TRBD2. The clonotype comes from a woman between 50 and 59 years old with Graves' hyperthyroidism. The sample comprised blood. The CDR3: CASSSRASGSYQYF. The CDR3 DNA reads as TGTGCCAGCAGTTCCAGGGCTAGCGGGAGTTATCAGTACTTC.